This T cell receptor (beta chain) comes out of a study of identical twins. Study conclusions and caveats: Out-of-frame alpha sequences common to twins exhibited an excess of low generation probability.

Points on this clonotype: Its antigen remains unknown.

Template switching added a universal primer binding site, and final cDNA carried unique molecular identifiers. One entry per CDR3 protein results from TCRdb running MiXCR on the 5' RACE reads. The table lists some 760,000 distinct CDR3 sequences, 15% to 20% of them singletons. Trimming left V 6 bases short and J 4 bases short, with 9 bases between. CDR3 length: 12 residues. Germline-derived CDR1 and CDR2 are SEHNR and FQNEAQ (reference sequence). Separately, the same data were catalogued under a study of T cells expressing NK-cell markers. That publication notes: Several experiments added an anti-gamma-delta TCR antibody to sort only alpha-beta TCR T cells. NKG2C+ dominant clonotype frequencies in 5 or 6 donors were about 1.0-7.5% of CD8+ T cells.

The sequence came from a woman between 18 and 29 years old in good health. The chain couples TRBV7-9 to TRBJ1-2; no clear D. Material for sequencing was PBMCs. This CDR3 reads CASRGGLYGYTF. The CDR3 DNA sequence: TGTGCCAGCAGAGGCGGCCTCTATGGCTACACCTTC.